A selection of T cell receptor beta chains follows, all from one sample in a study of cytomegalovirus exposure and HLA in healthy donors. Libraries were prepared by immunoSEQ multiplex PCR; TCRdb keeps only in-frame clonotypes and omits some of them. The sample yields 160,000 or so clones, almost 80% seen once. The sample comprised PBMCs. These receptors were obtained from a man aged 25-40 years in good health and CMV-seronegative. The CDR3 runs from the conserved cysteine through the conserved F or W. A D gene is named only where the DNA matches it firmly. Clone size appears in some rows only: once, few, many, or a class for an expanded clone.

abundance: -
j_gene: TRBJ2-7
d_gene: -
v_gene: TRBV11-1
CDR3nt: TGTGCCAGCAGCTTAGTCTCCGGGATGGGTCGCGAGCAGTACTTC
CDR3aa: CASSLVSGMGREQYF

abundance: -
j_gene: TRBJ2-5
d_gene: -
v_gene: TRBV28
CDR3nt: TGTGCCAGCAGTTCGGGAAAAGAGACCCAGTACTTC
CDR3aa: CASSSGKETQYF

abundance: -
j_gene: TRBJ2-2
d_gene: TRBD2
v_gene: TRBV9
CDR3nt: TGTGCCAGCAGCGTAGGGACTAGTAGGTACACCGGGGAGCTGTTTTTT
CDR3aa: CASSVGTSRYTGELFF

abundance: -
j_gene: TRBJ1-1
d_gene: -
v_gene: TRBV28
CDR3nt: TGTGCCAGCAGCCCACCACAGCTGAACACTGAAGCTTTCTTT
CDR3aa: CASSPPQLNTEAFF

abundance: -
j_gene: TRBJ2-1
d_gene: TRBD1
v_gene: TRBV28
CDR3nt: TGTGCCAGCACCGGTGGGGGACAGGGGTACAATGAGCAGTTCTTC
CDR3aa: CASTGGGQGYNEQFF

abundance: -
j_gene: TRBJ2-4
d_gene: TRBD1
v_gene: TRBV19
CDR3nt: TGTGCCAGTAGCAGAGGGTGGGACAGGTACTTC
CDR3aa: CASSRGWDRYF

abundance: -
j_gene: TRBJ2-5
d_gene: TRBD2
v_gene: TRBV9
CDR3nt: TGTGCCAGCAGCCCCCCGGGGGGGACCCAAGAGACCCAGTACTTC
CDR3aa: CASSPPGGTQETQYF

abundance: once
j_gene: TRBJ2-3
d_gene: TRBD2
v_gene: TRBV5-4
CDR3nt: TGTGCCAGCAGCTCGCCGGGACTAGCGGGGGGGATCACAGATACGCAGTATTTT
CDR3aa: CASSSPGLAGGITDTQYF

abundance: few
j_gene: TRBJ2-7
d_gene: TRBD2
v_gene: TRBV25-1
CDR3nt: TGTGCCAGCAGTGATTCACTAGCGGGTTACGAGCAGTACTTC
CDR3aa: CASSDSLAGYEQYF

abundance: -
j_gene: TRBJ2-3
d_gene: -
v_gene: TRBV28
CDR3nt: TGTGCCAGCAGCTCGGAGACGGGCACAGATACGCAGTATTTT
CDR3aa: CASSSETGTDTQYF

abundance: -
j_gene: TRBJ2-2
d_gene: TRBD2
v_gene: TRBV5-1
CDR3nt: TGCGCCAGCAGGGTGACTAGCGGAGTGAACACCGGGGAGCTGTTTTTT
CDR3aa: CASRVTSGVNTGELFF

abundance: -
j_gene: TRBJ2-7
d_gene: -
v_gene: TRBV6-5
CDR3nt: TGTGCCAGCAGTTACGACAGGCTCGACGAGCAGTACTTC
CDR3aa: CASSYDRLDEQYF